This is a list of T cell receptor beta chains from one sample in a study of T cells in Graves' hyperthyroidism and ophthalmopathy. One entry per CDR3 protein results from TCRdb running MiXCR on the multiplex PCR reads. Altogether roughly 710,000 distinct CDR3 sequences are present, about a third being singletons, with the ten largest covering less than 35%. Input material: blood. These receptors originate from a woman between 35 and 50 years old with Graves' hyperthyroidism. Each CDR3 is given with its conserved first and last residue. A D gene is named only where the DNA matches it firmly. Not all rows give a size; the values are once, few, many and, for expanded clones, a class.

J gene,D gene,clone size,V gene,CDR3 DNA,CDR3 protein
TRBJ2-7,TRBD1,few,TRBV6-5,TGTGCCAGCAGGGGACACGGGACAGGGAACTACGAGCAGTACTTC,CASRGHGTGNYEQYF
TRBJ1-3,.,.,TRBV9,TGTGCCAGCAGCCTAGCCCAGGGGTCCGGAAACACCATATATTTT,CASSLAQGSGNTIYF
TRBJ1-1,TRBD1,.,TRBV7-6,TGTGCCAGCAGCTTAGCGCTCGACAGGGGAGGGAACACTGAAGCTTTCTTT,CASSLALDRGGNTEAFF
TRBJ2-7,.,many,TRBV29-1,TGCAGCGTTGAGAGCAGATCTCTAGGAGAGCAGTACTTC,CSVESRSLGEQYF
TRBJ2-7,.,.,TRBV7-2,TGTGCCAGCAGCTTAGTGGCGTCGGGAGAGCAGTACTTC,CASSLVASGEQYF
TRBJ2-5,TRBD1,.,TRBV18,TGTGCCAGCTCACCGGGACAGGGGAACTCGGAGACCCAGTACTTC,CASSPGQGNSETQYF
TRBJ2-3,TRBD2,few,TRBV29-1,TGCAGCGTTCAGGGACTAGCGTGGGGAGATACGCAGTATTTT,CSVQGLAWGDTQYF
TRBJ1-1,TRBD1,few,TRBV5-1,TGCGCCAGCAGCGCCCAAGGGGGGACAGGGGATTCTGAAGCTTTCTTT,CASSAQGGTGDSEAFF
TRBJ2-5,.,.,TRBV5-1,TGCGCCGGCAGCTTACAAGAGACCCAGTACTTC,CAGSLQETQYF
TRBJ1-6,TRBD1,many,TRBV3-1,TGTGCCAGCAGCCGGACAGGGGGTGCTTCACCCCTCCACTTT,CASSRTGGASPLHF
TRBJ2-2,.,once,TRBV12-3/TRBV12-4,TGTGCCAGCAGTTCGACCGGGACCTGGGAAGGGGAGCTGTTTTTT,CASSSTGTWEGELFF
TRBJ1-6,TRBD1,.,TRBV28,TGTGCCAGCGAGTCCGGGACAGGGAATTCACCCCTCCACTTT,CASESGTGNSPLHF
TRBJ1-1,.,few,TRBV12-3/TRBV12-4,TGTGCCAGCAGTCTACAGTCCCTCCTGAACACTGAAGCTTTCTTT,CASSLQSLLNTEAFF
TRBJ2-6,.,many,TRBV12-3/TRBV12-4,TGTGCCAGCTATGAAGTCGGCGGGGCCAACGTCCTGACTTTC,CASYEVGGANVLTF
TRBJ1-5,.,many,TRBV10-3,TGTGCCATCAGTGAGCAAAGGGATCAGCCCCAGCATTTT,CAISEQRDQPQHF
TRBJ2-7,.,.,TRBV12-3/TRBV12-4,TGTGCCGGCAGTTCATCGTCCTACGAGCAGTACTTC,CAGSSSSYEQYF
TRBJ1-5,TRBD1,few,TRBV5-1,TGCGCCAGCAGCCTTGGGACAGGGGAGGGCAATCAGCCCCAGCATTTT,CASSLGTGEGNQPQHF
TRBJ2-6,.,.,TRBV10-3,TGTGCCATCAGCAAGGGAGCAGGTGGGGCCAACGTCCTGACTTTC,CAISKGAGGANVLTF
TRBJ2-5,.,few,TRBV7-2,TGTGCCAGCAGCTTTGGGGAGGAGTTACAAGAGACCCAGTACTTC,CASSFGEELQETQYF
TRBJ1-1,.,few,TRBV20-1,TGCAGTGCTAGACCGGAGGGAAATACTGAAGCTTTCTTT,CSARPEGNTEAFF
TRBJ1-6,.,many,TRBV11-1,TGTGCCAGCAGCCCTCGGCCCGTGGATTCACCCCTCCACTTT,CASSPRPVDSPLHF
TRBJ1-6,TRBD1,many,TRBV10-3,TGTGCCATCAGTGAGCCACCGGGGACAGGGGGCTTTAATTCACCCCTCCACTTT,CAISEPPGTGGFNSPLHF
TRBJ1-5,.,many,TRBV20-1,TGCAGTGCTCCCACAGGGAATGTACAGCCCCAGCATTTT,CSAPTGNVQPQHF
TRBJ1-1,.,many,TRBV10-3,TGTGCCATCAGTGAGTCATCGTGGAGCGGTGAAGCTTTCTTT,CAISESSWSGEAFF
TRBJ2-3,TRBD2,.,TRBV2,TGTGCCAGCAGTCCTAGCGGGGGGGCCACAGATACGCAGTATTTT,CASSPSGGATDTQYF
TRBJ1-2,.,few,TRBV12-3/TRBV12-4,TGTGCCAGCAGTTTTGGGCCGGGGGCGCGGTCATACGGCTACACCTTC,CASSFGPGARSYGYTF
TRBJ1-4,.,.,TRBV20-1,TGCAGTGCTGAGCCTGACACAACTAATGAAAAACTGTTTTTT,CSAEPDTTNEKLFF
TRBJ2-2,.,many,TRBV9,TGTGCCAGCAGATCCACAGGGTTCCCCGGGGAGCTGTTTTTT,CASRSTGFPGELFF
TRBJ2-5,.,.,TRBV19,TGTGCCAGTAGTATTGATGTGGAAGTGAGGGGTGCCCTTCTAGAGACCCAGTACTTC,CASSIDVEVRGALLETQYF
TRBJ1-1,TRBD1,.,TRBV7-2,TGCGCCAGCATGGATCGGACCGGGACAGAGAAAAACACTGAAGCTTTCTTT,CASMDRTGTEKNTEAFF
TRBJ2-7,TRBD2,.,TRBV7-2,TGTGCCAGCAGCCCGTTGAGCGGGAAAGTTCGCGAGCAGTACTTC,CASSPLSGKVREQYF
TRBJ1-5,TRBD1,.,TRBV11-2,TGTGCCAGCAGCTTGTACCAGGGGGTAATTCAGCCCCAGCATTTT,CASSLYQGVIQPQHF
TRBJ1-5,.,few,TRBV5-1,TGCGCCAGCAGCATTGACGGACACCCTAATCAGCCCCAGCATTTT,CASSIDGHPNQPQHF
TRBJ1-4,TRBD1,few,TRBV20-1,TGCAGTGCTAGAACAGGGGAAAGCGAAAAACTGTTTTTT,CSARTGESEKLFF
TRBJ1-6,.,many,TRBV2,TGTGCCAGCATTAACGATGGGGGTTCACCCCTCCACTTT,CASINDGGSPLHF
TRBJ1-6,.,.,TRBV2,TGTGCCAGCCTCAGTAGTTGGGACATTAATTCACCCCTCCACTTT,CASLSSWDINSPLHF
TRBJ1-2,TRBD1,many,TRBV19,TGTGCCAGTAGTACGGGACAGGTCGCCTCTAGAATAGGCACCTTC,CASSTGQVASRIGTF
TRBJ2-5,TRBD1,many,TRBV7-9,TGTGCCAGCAGCTACGGGACAGGTCTCCAAGAGACCCAGTACTTC,CASSYGTGLQETQYF
TRBJ2-6,TRBD1,few,TRBV19,TGTGCCAGTAGTTTCCCGACAGGGTCCGGGGCCAACGTCCTGACTTTC,CASSFPTGSGANVLTF
TRBJ2-1,TRBD2,.,TRBV7-2,TGTGCCAGCAGCTCCACTAGCGGAGACTACAATGAGCAGTTCTTC,CASSSTSGDYNEQFF
TRBJ1-2,.,few,TRBV20-1,TGCAGTCGCCCTTGGGGGGGGCATGGCTACACCTTC,CSRPWGGHGYTF
TRBJ2-7,.,.,TRBV5-1,TGCGCCAGCAGCCTTTTGAGGGAGACAACGGACTACGAGCAGTACTTC,CASSLLRETTDYEQYF
TRBJ2-7,.,.,TRBV16,TGTGCCAGCTCACCAGTAGGAGGCGGCGAGCAGTACTTC,CASSPVGGGEQYF
TRBJ1-2,.,.,TRBV4-1,TGCGCCAGCAGCCAAGTCGACGGGGGTGATTTCGGCTACACCTTC,CASSQVDGGDFGYTF
TRBJ2-3,.,few,TRBV24-1,TGTGCCACCAGTGATAGTTTATATACGCAGTATTTT,CATSDSLYTQYF
TRBJ2-6,TRBD1,.,TRBV7-9,TGTGCCAGCGGCAGACAGGGGGGGGCCAACGCCCTGACTTTC,CASGRQGGANALTF
TRBJ1-2,TRBD1,.,TRBV12-3/TRBV12-4,TGTGCCAGCAGAGCCACAGGGGACTATGGCTACACCTTC,CASRATGDYGYTF
TRBJ1-5,.,many,TRBV10-3,TGTGCCATCAGTGGGGGGACAAATAGCAATCAGCCCCAGCATTTT,CAISGGTNSNQPQHF
TRBJ2-5,.,once,TRBV12-5,TGTGCTAGTGGTTTGTCTACGAGGTTAGACTGGCAAGAGACCCAGTACTTC,CASGLSTRLDWQETQYF
TRBJ1-1,TRBD1,few,TRBV6-5,TGTGCCAGCAGTTCCACACACGGACAGGGGGCTTATGCTTTCTTT,CASSSTHGQGAYAFF
TRBJ2-7,.,.,TRBV5-8,TGTGCCAGCAGCCCGAGTGTCAGTTTCCCCTACGAGCAGTACTTC,CASSPSVSFPYEQYF
TRBJ2-7,.,.,TRBV5-1,TGCGCCAGCAGCCAAGAGGGTTACCATCCCTACGAGCAGTACTTC,CASSQEGYHPYEQYF
TRBJ1-2,TRBD1,few,TRBV27,TGTGCCAGCAGTTCAGGGACAGGGCGGTATGGCTACACCTTC,CASSSGTGRYGYTF
TRBJ1-2,.,many,TRBV19,TGTGCCAGTAGTCCAGGGACCCGGACGGGCTATGGCTACACCTTC,CASSPGTRTGYGYTF
TRBJ1-1,.,.,TRBV11-2,TGTGCCAGCAGCTTAAGGGTAGAGGGGAACACTGAAGCTTTCTTT,CASSLRVEGNTEAFF
TRBJ2-7,TRBD2,.,TRBV12-3/TRBV12-4,TGTGCCAGCAGTCAGACTAGCGGGAGTTTCTACGAGCAGTACTTC,CASSQTSGSFYEQYF
TRBJ2-7,TRBD2,many,TRBV6-5,TGTGCCAGCAGTCGACTAGCGGGGGCCTACGAGCAGTACTTC,CASSRLAGAYEQYF
TRBJ1-4,.,many,TRBV2,TGTGCCAGCAGTGCCCTCCTCGGAGGGGAAAAACTGTTTTTT,CASSALLGGEKLFF
TRBJ1-1,TRBD1,many,TRBV20-1,TGCAGTGCTAGAGATCACGGGACAGGGAACACTGAAGCTTTCTTT,CSARDHGTGNTEAFF
TRBJ1-1,.,few,TRBV7-9,TGTGCCAGCAGGGAATACCCGAACACTGAAGCTTTCTTT,CASREYPNTEAFF